This is a list of T cell receptor beta chains from one sample in a study of blood T cell repertoires in COVID-19. Clones were read by immunoSEQ multiplex PCR, and TCRdb kept only the in-frame ones, dropping some. Of about 400,000 clones in the sample, 88% were seen once. Sequences were obtained from PBMCs or T cells enriched from blood (not recorded which). These receptors came from a woman in her forties with acute COVID-19. The CDR3 runs from the conserved cysteine through the conserved F or W. The order of the fields is clone size, D gene, V gene, J gene, CDR3 protein, CDR3 DNA. D genes are given only for firm matches. Not all rows give a size; the values are once, few, many and, for expanded clones, a class.

many	TRBD2	TRBV5-8	TRBJ2-7	CASSITSGLYEQYF	TGTGCCAGCAGCATCACTAGCGGGCTATACGAGCAGTACTTC
-	TRBD2	TRBV9	TRBJ2-1	CASSALVGGNEQFF	TGTGCCAGCAGCGCCCTAGTGGGGGGGAATGAGCAGTTCTTC
-	-	TRBV12-5	TRBJ2-7	CASGLVTSAGAGDEQYF	TGTGCTAGTGGTTTGGTCACCTCGGCGGGGGCAGGGGATGAGCAGTACTTC
-	-	TRBV5-8	TRBJ1-1	CASSLLPRGNTEAFF	TGTGCCAGCAGCTTACTCCCCCGAGGGAACACTGAAGCTTTCTTT
few	-	TRBV7-6	TRBJ1-6	CASSLANNYNSPLHF	TGTGCCAGCAGCTTAGCCAACAACTATAATTCACCCCTCCACTTT
-	TRBD2	TRBV9	TRBJ2-1	CASSAGRGYQYNEQFF	TGTGCCAGCAGCGCCGGGAGGGGGTATCAATACAATGAGCAGTTCTTC
-	TRBD2	TRBV9	TRBJ2-3	CASSRGGDSDTQYF	TGTGCCAGCAGCCGGGGGGGCGACTCAGATACGCAGTATTTT
-	-	TRBV11-3	TRBJ1-6	CASSPGRGTPLHF	TGTGCCAGCAGCCCCGGACGGGGGACACCCCTCCACTTT
-	TRBD1	TRBV5-4	TRBJ2-2	CASSSGQGLSTGELFF	TGTGCCAGCAGCTCGGGACAGGGGTTGAGCACCGGGGAGCTGTTTTTT
-	TRBD1	TRBV19	TRBJ1-3	CASSWSVVGTGDGNTIYF	TGTGCCAGTAGTTGGTCTGTCGTCGGGACAGGGGATGGAAACACCATATATTTT
-	-	TRBV3-1/TRBV3-2	TRBJ2-3	CASTLYQDGTDTQYF	TGTGCCAGCACCCTCTACCAAGATGGCACAGATACGCAGTATTTT
-	-	TRBV2	TRBJ1-2	CASSERQGSGYTF	TGTGCCAGCAGTGAACGGCAGGGGAGTGGCTACACCTTC
-	TRBD1	TRBV5-4	TRBJ2-7	CASSLVGTGGVRSYEQYF	TGTGCCAGCAGCTTGGTAGGGACAGGGGGCGTTAGGTCCTACGAGCAGTACTTC
-	TRBD1	TRBV6-5	TRBJ1-2	CASIGQGFPNYGYTF	TGTGCCAGCATCGGACAGGGGTTTCCTAACTATGGCTACACCTTC
-	-	TRBV5-1	TRBJ2-7	CATTPQLGSGEQYF	TGCGCCACCACTCCCCAGCTTGGGTCGGGAGAGCAGTACTTC
-	-	TRBV3-1/TRBV3-2	TRBJ1-2	CASSQDQAAPYGYTF	TGTGCCAGCAGCCAAGATCAGGCAGCCCCCTATGGCTACACCTTC
-	TRBD1	TRBV30	TRBJ1-1	CAWSGDRRGTEAFF	TGTGCCTGGAGTGGGGACAGGCGGGGCACTGAAGCTTTCTTT
-	TRBD1	TRBV7-9	TRBJ2-1	CASSLGQGTNEQFF	TGTGCCAGCAGCTTGGGACAGGGGACGAATGAGCAGTTCTTC
-	TRBD2	TRBV5-1	TRBJ2-5	CATDPGLAGSIETQYF	TGCGCCACTGACCCGGGACTAGCGGGGTCAATAGAGACCCAGTACTTC
-	-	TRBV5-1	TRBJ1-2	CASSLNSGYGYTF	TGCGCCAGCAGCTTAAACTCGGGGTATGGCTACACCTTC
-	-	TRBV28	TRBJ1-2	CASSTTGPNYGYTF	TGTGCCAGCAGTACAACAGGTCCTAACTATGGCTACACCTTC
-	TRBD1	TRBV30	TRBJ1-1	CAWCEDRGLNTEAFF	TGTGCCTGGTGCGAGGACAGGGGGTTGAACACTGAAGCTTTCTTT
-	-	TRBV4-2	TRBJ2-2	CASSQEALATGELFF	TGTGCCAGCAGCCAAGAAGCGTTGGCCACCGGGGAGCTGTTTTTT
once	-	TRBV6-6	TRBJ2-1	CASSYRLGVYNEQFF	TGTGCCAGCAGTTACCGGCTCGGGGTTTACAATGAGCAGTTCTTC
few	-	TRBV7-9	TRBJ1-2	CASSLSYFSRDYGYTF	TGTGCCAGCAGCTTAAGTTACTTTTCACGGGACTATGGCTACACCTTC
-	-	TRBV5-1	TRBJ2-7	CASSLSQGLTYEQYF	TGCGCCAGCAGCTTGTCCCAGGGCCTGACCTACGAGCAGTACTTC
-	-	TRBV10-3	TRBJ2-6	CAIRQDSTGANVLTF	TGTGCCATCAGGCAGGACAGTACTGGGGCCAACGTCCTGACTTTC
-	TRBD1	TRBV5-1	TRBJ2-6	CASSSTGRGANVLTF	TGCGCCAGCAGCTCGACAGGGAGAGGGGCCAACGTCCTGACTTTC
-	TRBD2	TRBV5-1	TRBJ2-3	CASSLGLAGGQDTQYF	TGCGCCAGCAGCTTGGGACTAGCGGGGGGGCAAGATACGCAGTATTTT
-	-	TRBV6-6	TRBJ2-1	CASSREPHPYSNEQFF	TGTGCCAGCAGTCGCGAGCCCCATCCGTACAGCAATGAGCAGTTCTTC
-	-	TRBV5-1	TRBJ1-1	CASRRGSAEAFF	TGCGCCAGCAGAAGGGGCAGCGCTGAAGCTTTCTTT
-	-	TRBV10-3	TRBJ1-6	CAISDRGNSPLHF	TGTGCCATCAGTGATCGGGGTAATTCACCCCTCCACTTT
-	TRBD2	TRBV5-1	TRBJ2-1	CASSSQTSGGRNEQFF	TGCGCCAGCAGCTCCCAGACTAGCGGGGGGCGTAATGAGCAGTTCTTC
-	TRBD1	TRBV19	TRBJ1-2	CASGDRGLPYGYTF	TGTGCCAGTGGGGACAGGGGCCTTCCCTATGGCTACACCTTC
once	-	TRBV9	TRBJ2-5	CASSGTGSVQETQYF	TGTGCCAGCAGCGGCACAGGATCTGTCCAAGAGACCCAGTACTTC
-	TRBD1	TRBV25-1	TRBJ2-4	CASSDPGQGFIQYF	TGTGCCAGCAGTGATCCGGGACAGGGATTCATTCAGTACTTC
-	TRBD1	TRBV7-9	TRBJ1-2	CASSMGQAFPGYTF	TGTGCCAGCAGCATGGGACAGGCTTTCCCCGGCTACACCTTC
-	-	TRBV6-4	TRBJ2-2	CASSPRSNTGELFF	TGTGCCAGCAGTCCGAGGTCGAACACCGGGGAGCTGTTTTTT
-	-	TRBV1	TRBJ2-7	CTSSPNSGFYEQYF	TGCACCAGCAGCCCGAATAGCGGGTTCTACGAGCAGTACTTC
-	TRBD1	TRBV7-2	TRBJ1-2	CASSSRDRVFLDGYTF	TGTGCCAGCAGCTCCCGGGACAGGGTATTTCTGGATGGCTACACCTTC
-	-	TRBV15	TRBJ1-5	CATSGEGQQDSNQPQHF	TGTGCCACCAGCGGGGAGGGGCAGCAAGATAGCAATCAGCCCCAGCATTTT